What follows are 15 T cell receptor beta chains derived from one specimen sequenced in a study of blood T cell repertoires in COVID-19. Here immunoSEQ multiplex PCR was the method, and the copy in TCRdb shows in-frame clones only, minus some. The table lists about 120,000 clones, roughly 85% of them singletons, with more than 4% in the top ten. Sequencing was performed on peripheral blood. The receptors were sampled from a man aged 35 to 55 with acute or convalescent COVID-19.

The V gene is TRBV4-2, the J gene TRBJ2-5; D is unresolved. V was trimmed by 0 bases and J by 5 bases, leaving 7 bases between them. The length of the CDR3 is 13 residues. CDR1 LGHNA and CDR2 YNFKEQ come from the germline V gene. CDR3 sequence: CASSQDLRETQYF. DNA of the CDR3: TGTGCCAGCAGCCAAGATCTGCGGGAGACCCAGTACTTC.

This chain connects TRBV3-1 (or the pseudogene TRBV3-2) to TRBJ1-2; D is unresolved. The length of the CDR3 is 13 residues. Between the trimmed V and J ends, which lost 7 bases and 3 bases, there was a span of 12 bases. The germline CDR1 and CDR2 sequences are LGHDT and YNNKEL (reference sequence). The CDR3 here is CASMDSMDYGYTF. The CDR3 DNA reads as TGTGCCAGCATGGACTCAATGGACTATGGCTACACCTTC.

This chain uses TRBV30 with TRBJ1-5, with D maybe TRBD1 (5 bases). V lost 2 bases and J 2 bases, leaving 16 bases between the germline ends. CDR3 length equals 16 residues. CDR1 and CDR2 (germline): GTSNPN, SVGIG (reference sequence). The CDR3 reads CAWSLPEGARNQPQHF. The CDR3 DNA is TGTGCCTGGAGTTTGCCAGAAGGGGCTCGCAATCAGCCCCAGCATTTT.

This chain links TRBV7-9 with TRBJ1-6; D gene unclear. V was cut by 4 bases and J by 9 bases, with 7 bases left in between. The V gene's germline CDR1 is SEHNR and CDR2 FQNEAQ (reference sequence). This CDR3 has 12 residues. The CDR3 DNA is TGTGCCAGCAGCTCCGGGATTTCACCCCTCCACTTT. This translates into CASSSGISPLHF.

The V and J genes are TRBV21-1 and TRBJ2-7; no DNA check was done on the table's D call, TRBD1. TRBV21-1 is marked as a pseudogene. CDR3 size: 15 residues. The CDR3 DNA reads as TGTGCCAGCAGAGGCCCCGGGACAGGAGTCTACGAGCAGTACTTC. This codes for CASRGPGTGVYEQYF.

The chain uses TRBV4-1 and TRBJ2-2; TRBD2 aligns across 12 bases. The germline CDR1 and CDR2 sequences are MGHRA and YSYEKL. The CDR3 consists of 19 residues. The V segment lost 0 bases and the J segment 7 bases; nucleotides outside the gene matches: 12. This CDR3 reads CASSQDKASGRANDGELFF. The CDR3, as DNA: TGCGCCAGCAGCCAAGATAAGGCTAGCGGGAGGGCCAATGACGGGGAGCTGTTTTTT.

The chain is built from TRBV7-6 and TRBJ1-1, with D tentatively TRBD1 (5 bases). The CDR3 extends over 16 amino acids. Germline V CDR1 and CDR2: SGHVS, FNYEAQ. V lost 5 bases, J lost 3 bases, and 19 bases lay in between. The CDR3 nucleotides read TGTGCCAGCAGCCCGGGAGCGGGGGGTTGGGACACTGAAGCTTTCTTT. Encoded protein: CASSPGAGGWDTEAFF.

This chain uses TRBV7-9 with TRBJ2-2; D uncertain. Trimming shortened V by 3 bases and J by 7 bases, and 6 bases separated the two germline ends. The V gene's germline CDR1 is SEHNR and CDR2 FQNEAQ (reference sequence). This CDR3 is built from 12 residues. Here the CDR3 DNA reads TGTGCCAGCAGCTTCGGAGACGGGGAGCTGTTTTTT. Protein product: CASSFGDGELFF. Using reference TRBV7-9 and TRBJ2-2 for the parts outside the CDR3, the full variable domain is DTGVSQNPRHKITKRGQNVTFRCDPISEHNRLYWYRQTLGQGPEFLTYFQNEAQLEKSRLLSDRFSAERPKGSFSTLEIQRTEQGDSAMYLCASSFGDGELFFGEGSRLTVL.

This sequence joins TRBV7-8 and TRBJ1-4; perhaps TRBD1 as D (5 bases). Germline CDR1 is SGHVS and CDR2 is FQNEAQ. The CDR3 has 15 amino acids. Trimming removed 0 bases at V and 8 bases at J, with 13 bases between. This chain's CDR3 is CASSLAGGVKEKLFF. The CDR3 nucleotides are TGTGCCAGCAGCTTAGCCGGGGGAGTTAAGGAAAAACTGTTTTTT.

J is TRBJ1-1 and V is TRBV7-6; 7 bases map to TRBD1. Trimming at V came to 5 bases and at J to 4 bases, leaving 13 bases not matched to a gene. Germline V CDR1 and CDR2: SGHVS, FNYEAQ. The CDR3 is 16 residues long. CDR3 protein: CASSPTSQGGGTEAFF. Written as DNA, the CDR3 is TGTGCCAGCAGCCCCACGTCCCAGGGGGGAGGCACTGAAGCTTTCTTT.

The chain uses TRBV7-9 and TRBJ2-1; D is unresolved. This CDR3 region has 15 residues. The V gene lost 5 bases and the J gene lost 0 bases, with 11 bases spanning the gap. Germline lookup yields CDR1 SEHNR and CDR2 FQNEAQ (reference sequence). CDR3 DNA sequence: TGTGCCAGCAGCGAGGCATCCAGCTCCTACAATGAGCAGTTCTTC. Translation: CASSEASSSYNEQFF.

The CDR3 loop is CAWSLGQGNSPLHF. In DNA, the CDR3 is TGTGCCTGGAGCCTAGGACAGGGTAATTCACCCCTCCACTTT. The genes are TRBV30 and TRBJ1-6; 8 bases are shared with TRBD1. The germline V gene encodes CDR1 GTSNPN and CDR2 SVGIG (reference sequence). The J segment lost 6 bases and the V segment lost 3 bases, leaving 4 bases of the junction unmatched. This CDR3 comprises 14 residues.

J is TRBJ2-1 and V is TRBV10-3; TRBD2 aligns across 10 bases. The germline gives CDR1 ENHRY, CDR2 SYGVKD. The CDR3 consists of 15 residues. The V gene end was trimmed by 10 bases and the J gene end by 5 bases; junction bases not matched to a gene: 11. In DNA, the CDR3 is TGTGCCACCACGATAACTAGCGGGAATGACAATGAGCAGTTCTTC. Protein product: CATTITSGNDNEQFF.

The chain recombines TRBV10-2 with TRBJ1-5, with TRBD1 identical over 9 bases. Germline trimming cut 4 bases from V and 2 bases from J; bases unmatched to any gene: 3. This CDR3 spans 15 amino acids. Germline V gene lookup returns CDR1 WSHSY and CDR2 SAAADI. The CDR3 bases are TGCGCCAGCAGTGCGACAGGGGGAGGCAATCAGCCCCAGCATTTT. The encoded protein is CASSATGGGNQPQHF.

The V gene is TRBV5-1, the J gene TRBJ2-1; 7 bases match TRBD1. The germline V gene has CDR1 SGHRS and CDR2 YFSETQ. The CDR3 consists of 16 residues. The V and J ends lost 0 bases and 7 bases, in that order; junction bases with no gene match: 10. In DNA form, the CDR3 reads TGCGCCAGCAGCTTGGCCGTAACAGGGGAGTGGAATGAGCAGTTCTTC. Translating gives CASSLAVTGEWNEQFF.